The sequence of this T cell receptor beta chain was determined in a study of long-term antiretroviral therapy in people with HIV. Study overall: When the earliest samples were collected, ART was typically delayed until CD4 counts fell.

The run of the v3.0 immunoSEQ assay was at survey level. It was about 35,000-50,000 T-cell genomes per sample that sequencing targeted. The data were produced by immunoSEQ multiplex PCR, yet TCRdb's version contains in-frame clones alone and is incomplete. The data hold tens of thousands of clones, with more than 65% observed a single time. V shed 4 bases and J shed 4 bases, with 21 bases lying between them. The CDR3 length is 16 residues. In germline, CDR1 is SGHRS, CDR2 YFSETQ. About this clone itself: Its cognate antigen is unknown.

Broader study findings: Clones with expansion before ART led the repertoire at all time points.

The sequenced sample was unsorted PBMCs, obtained 0.1 years before starting antiretroviral therapy. This TCR was recovered from a man aged 18 to 30 with HIV. This rearrangement joins TRBV5-1 to TRBJ2-7, with D possibly being TRBD1 (6 bases). The CDR3, as DNA: TGCGCCAGCAGCCAAAAACAGGGTTTGTCGCCATACGAGCAGTACTTC. Translated, it gives CASSQKQGLSPYEQYF.